This T cell receptor (beta chain) is from a study of radiation and T cells in renal cell carcinoma. Study-wide results and caveats: No pretreatment tumor biopsies were available for baseline clonotypes. In blood, top tumor clones expanded by 2 weeks, shrinking by 4.

Time point denoted: blood 4 weeks post-SBRT, at nephrectomy. Treatment described: 15 Gy SBRT to primary tumor, nephrectomy 4 weeks later. This renal cell carcinoma was of the clear cell type. TCRdb's table, derived via immunoSEQ multiplex PCR, lists solely in-frame clones and lacks some. The repertoire holds more than 120,000 clones, with 75% to 90% as singletons. On this clone itself: Its target is unknown.

Trimming took 5 bases from V and 9 from J, leaving 14 bases between them. The germline V gene has CDR1 SGHTA and CDR2 FQGNSA. This CDR3 region has 13 residues. This TCR derives from a woman in her 50s with renal cell carcinoma. Sequencing was performed on blood, taken from a patient whose treatment included radiotherapy and nephrectomy. The V gene is TRBV7-2, the J gene TRBJ1-5; D may be TRBD1 (6 bases). The CDR3 loop is CASSPDSTLPQHF. The CDR3, as DNA: TGTGCCAGCAGCCCGGACAGTACCCTGCCCCAGCATTTT.